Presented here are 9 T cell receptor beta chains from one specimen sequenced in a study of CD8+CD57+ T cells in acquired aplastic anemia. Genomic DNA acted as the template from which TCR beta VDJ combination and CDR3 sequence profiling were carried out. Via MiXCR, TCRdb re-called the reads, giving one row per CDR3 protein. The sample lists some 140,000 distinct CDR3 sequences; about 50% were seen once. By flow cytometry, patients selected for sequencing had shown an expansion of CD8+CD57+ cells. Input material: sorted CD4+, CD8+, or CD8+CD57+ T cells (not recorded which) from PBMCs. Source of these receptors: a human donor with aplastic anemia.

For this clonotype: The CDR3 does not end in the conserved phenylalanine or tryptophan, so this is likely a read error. CDR3 protein: CASRDPPSYEQYL. The CDR3 DNA is TGTGCCAGCCGGGACCCGCCCTCCTACGAGCAGTACCTC. V gene TRBV2 combines with J gene TRBJ2-7; D may be TRBD1 or TRBD2 (5 bases each). V lost 8 bases and J 0 bases, leaving 11 bases between the germline ends. Germline CDR1 is SNHLY and CDR2 is FYNNEI. This CDR3 is built from 13 residues.

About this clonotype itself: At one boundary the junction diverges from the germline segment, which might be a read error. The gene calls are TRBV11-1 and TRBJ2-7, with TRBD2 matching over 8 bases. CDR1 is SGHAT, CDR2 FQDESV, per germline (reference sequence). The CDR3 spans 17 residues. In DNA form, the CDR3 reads TGTACCAGCAGCTTGATTTATAGCGGGGATAGCTCCTACGAGCAGTACTTC. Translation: CTSSLIYSGDSSYEQYF.

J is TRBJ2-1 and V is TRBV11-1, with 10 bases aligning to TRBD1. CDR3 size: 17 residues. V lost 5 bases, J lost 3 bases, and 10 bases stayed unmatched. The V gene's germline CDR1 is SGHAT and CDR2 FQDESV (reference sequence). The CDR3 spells CASSVRGQGRIYNEQFF. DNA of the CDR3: TGTGCCAGCAGCGTCCGGGGACAGGGGAGGATCTACAATGAGCAGTTCTTC.

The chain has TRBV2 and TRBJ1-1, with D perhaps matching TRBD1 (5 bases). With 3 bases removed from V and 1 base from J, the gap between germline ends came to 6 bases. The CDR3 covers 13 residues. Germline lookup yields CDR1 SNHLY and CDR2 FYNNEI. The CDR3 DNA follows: TGTGCCAGCAGTGATGACAGGAACACTGAAGCTTTCTTT. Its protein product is CASSDDRNTEAFF.

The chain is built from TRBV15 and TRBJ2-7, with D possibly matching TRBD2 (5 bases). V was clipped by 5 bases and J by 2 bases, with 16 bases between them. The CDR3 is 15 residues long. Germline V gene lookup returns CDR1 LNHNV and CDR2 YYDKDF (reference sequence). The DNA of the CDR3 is TGTGCCACCAGCGGAGGAGAGACACCCGCCTACGAGCAGTACTTC. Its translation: CATSGGETPAYEQYF. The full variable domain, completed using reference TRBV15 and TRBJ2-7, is DAMVIQNPRYQVTQFGKPVTLSCSQTLNHNVMYWYQQKSSQAPKLLFHYYDKDFNNEADTPDNFQSRRPNTSFCFLDIRSPGLGDTAMYLCATSGGETPAYEQYFGPGTRLTVT.

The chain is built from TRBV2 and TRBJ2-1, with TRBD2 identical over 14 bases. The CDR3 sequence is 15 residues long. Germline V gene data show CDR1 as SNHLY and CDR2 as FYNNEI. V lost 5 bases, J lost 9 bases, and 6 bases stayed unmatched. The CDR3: CASSTRLAGGGEQFF. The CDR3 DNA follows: TGTGCCAGCAGTACCAGACTAGCGGGAGGGGGTGAGCAGTTCTTC. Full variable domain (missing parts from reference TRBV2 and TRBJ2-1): EPEVTQTPSHQVTQMGQEVILRCVPISNHLYFYWYRQILGQKVEFLVSFYNNEISEKSEIFDDQFSVERPDGSNFTLKIRSTKLEDSAMYFCASSTRLAGGGEQFFGPGTRLTVL.

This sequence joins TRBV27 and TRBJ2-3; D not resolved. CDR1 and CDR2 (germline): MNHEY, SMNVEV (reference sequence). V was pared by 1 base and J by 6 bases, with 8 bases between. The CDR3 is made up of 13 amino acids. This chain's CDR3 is CASSLLFPDTQYF. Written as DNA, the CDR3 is TGTGCCAGCAGTTTATTATTCCCGGATACGCAGTATTTT.

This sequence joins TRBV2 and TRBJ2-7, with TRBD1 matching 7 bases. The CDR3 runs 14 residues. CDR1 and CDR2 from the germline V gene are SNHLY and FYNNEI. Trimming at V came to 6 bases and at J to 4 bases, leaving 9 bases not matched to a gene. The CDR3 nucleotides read TGTGCCAGCAGGGGACAGACGTCTGCTTACGAGCAGTACTTC. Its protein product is CASRGQTSAYEQYF.

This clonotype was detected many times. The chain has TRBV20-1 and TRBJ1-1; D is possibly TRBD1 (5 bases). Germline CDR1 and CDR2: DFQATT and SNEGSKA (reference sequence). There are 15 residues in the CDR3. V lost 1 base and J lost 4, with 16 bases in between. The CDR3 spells CSARADSGSRTEAFF. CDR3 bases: TGCAGTGCTAGAGCCGACTCAGGGTCACGCACTGAAGCTTTCTTT.